This T cell receptor (beta chain) came from a study of blood T cell repertoires in COVID-19. Study details: Both acute and convalescent COVID-19 samples were obtained from the United States, Italy and Spain. Nucleic acid was either cDNA or gDNA, and it came from T cells, B-cell-depleted T cells, or PBMCs.

Authors' methods: Amplifying reference gene primers gave estimates of nucleated cell counts. Measured with immunoSEQ multiplex PCR; TCRdb has only the in-frame clones, and not every one. D and trimming were read from the DNA, whereas the V and J calls and clone size are those reported in that table. The sample lists around 220,000 clones; 80% to 85% were seen once. Per the germline V gene, CDR1 is SGHRS and CDR2 is YFSETQ. The germline V and J ends were trimmed by 1 base and 2 bases, with 3 bases remaining between them. The CDR3 covers 12 residues. This receptor was obtained from a young man with active or convalescent COVID-19. The sequencing input was peripheral blood. The chain has TRBV5-1 and TRBJ2-5; the D is unclear. For the CDR3, the DNA is TGCGCCAGCAGCTTGCCACAAGAGACCCAGTACTTC. Translated, it gives CASSLPQETQYF.